The 2 T cell receptor beta chains below all came from one sample that was sequenced in a study of cytomegalovirus exposure and HLA in healthy donors. Use of 60 Vbeta and 13 Jbeta primers characterized the PCR. The data were produced by immunoSEQ multiplex PCR, yet TCRdb's version contains in-frame clones alone and is incomplete. This sample has tens of thousands of clones, with 75% found just once. Specimen: PBMCs. The receptors come from a man between 40 and 49 years old in good health and CMV-seronegative.

CDR3 in DNA: TGTGCCACCAGCATAACCGGGGTCGGACGTGAAAAACTGTTTTTT. It encodes CATSITGVGREKLFF. The chain couples TRBV15 to TRBJ1-4; D is unclear. CDR3 length equals 15 residues. The V gene lost 4 bases and the J gene lost 7 bases, with 16 bases spanning the gap. CDR1 and CDR2 (germline): LNHNV, YYDKDF (reference sequence).

This clone came up a few times. V and J are TRBV6-5 and TRBJ2-7; possible D gene TRBD2, 6 bases. The V end was cut by 6 bases, the J end by 2 bases, with 11 bases between. The CDR3 covers 13 residues. Germline V gives CDR1 MNHEY, CDR2 SVGAGI. The CDR3 is CASSGSPTYEQYF. Here the CDR3 DNA reads TGTGCCAGCAGCGGGAGTCCTACCTACGAGCAGTACTTC.